This TCR beta chain originates from a study of vaccination effects on CD4 cells after COVID-19 (dated by TCRdb to between 2021 and 2024). At the level of the whole study: Post-vaccine samples across the study were collected a median of 72 days after the second dose, with a range of 14 to 241. In the study, cultures from other donors were sequenced using the Oncomine TCR Beta short-read assay on an Illumina iSeq 100. A total of roughly 9 COVID-19 convalescent patients and several SARS-CoV-2-naive healthy vaccine recipients were included in the full study. The study compared SARS-CoV-2 spike-specific CD4+ TCR repertoires before and after mRNA vaccination in COVID-19 convalescent patients and infection-naive vaccine recipients. Study-wide conclusions, independent of this receptor: Among healthy vaccine recipients, nearly all vaccine-induced clones were SARS-CoV-2 mono-reactive, and only 1 of 255 was cross-reactive with common cold coronaviruses. The study was limited by a small number of convalescent patients and lacked early post-infection timepoints. At late post-vaccination timepoints, both infection-induced and vaccine-induced clones showed marked clonal contraction, consistent with waning T cell responses.

The germline ends are 6 bases apart after V is trimmed by 0 bases and J by 1 base. In the germline V gene, CDR1 corresponds to MNHEY and CDR2 to SVGAGI. Its CDR3 holds 14 amino acids, cysteine through phenylalanine. Only the CDR3 DNA stays, 42 bases, in frame from base 1. The ViraFEST assay stimulated PBMC with viral peptide pools and then used TCR sequencing to identify antigen-specific CD4+ T cell clonotypes by expansion. After around ten days of culture, CD4+ T cells were isolated with the EasySep CD4+ T cell isolation kit. Each participant received two doses of an mRNA SARS-CoV-2 vaccine, either BNT162b2 or mRNA-1273. The absence of prior SARS-CoV-2 infection in healthy vaccine recipients was confirmed by negative nucleocapsid antibodies before and after vaccination. A few million PBMC per well were cultured with around 9.8 ug/ml peptides in IMDM containing 5% human AB serum, around 9.7 IU/ml IL-2 and gentamicin. On days 3 and 7, half of the culture medium was replaced with fresh IL-2-containing medium. Unless noted otherwise, every peptide stimulation condition was cultured in triplicate wells. Using Ficoll-Paque Plus gradient centrifugation, PBMC were separated from whole blood and then either used fresh or cryopreserved at -140C. Overlapping peptide pools spanned the spike proteins of SARS-CoV-2 and the common cold coronaviruses HCoV-NL63, HCoV-OC43 and HCoV-229E. Genomic DNA was extracted from cultured CD4+ T cells with the QIAamp micro DNA kit.

About this clone itself: There is no known antigen for this receptor. No base qualities exist here, and no much larger clone lies one base off it.

Libraries were built with the immunoSEQ multiplex PCR assay. DNA from the cultured, isolated CD4+ T cells was subjected to TCR beta CDR3 sequencing. As for the original processing: Non-productive TCR sequences were discarded, and reads were trimmed to the CDR3 region, with only CDR3s of 7 or more amino acids retained. Antigen-specific clonotypes were identified with the MANAFEST web app by comparing expansion in peptide wells against reference cultures. To be called positive, a clone needed expansion at FDR<0.05 compared with the reference and with all other wells, an odds ratio greater than 5, and a frequency greater than 0.1% in two replicate wells. Cross-reactive clonotypes were defined as significantly expanded in SARS-CoV-2 spike wells and in at least one common cold coronavirus spike condition. CDR3 similarity was assessed by Levenshtein distance with the stringdist R package, and unrooted trees were built with ape in R 3.6.1. Not all clones reach the TCRdb copy of this immuneACCESS table, which keeps in-frame sequences only. Checked studies attribute under half of the gap to unresolved V genes and leave the rest unexplained. D and trimming were read from the DNA, whereas the V and J calls and clone size are those reported in that table. Present in this sample are about 50,000 clones, about 70% of which were seen just once. The top ten clonotypes cover about 16% of the sample.

This sequence uses TRBV6-5 and TRBJ1-1, with no D gene named confidently. Source: CD4+ T cells from PBMCs cultured with HCoV-OC43 spike peptides, taken after COVID-19 vaccination. What this sample's cell subset or site label stands for: HCoV-OC43 spike overlapping peptide pool stimulation. This TCR came from a human donor who received a COVID-19 vaccine. The CDR3 protein is CASSYSAQNTEAFF. The DNA reads TGTGCCAGCAGTTACTCAGCTCAGAACACTGAAGCTTTCTTT.